The entry that follows covers one T cell receptor beta chain sequence. These data are taken from a study of blood T cell repertoires in COVID-19. Study details: Samples representing acute and convalescent COVID-19 were sourced from the United States, Italy and Spain. T cells, B-cell-depleted T cells, or PBMCs provided the cDNA or gDNA that served as material.

Per the authors' pipeline: Reference gene primer amplification gave nucleated cell count estimates. Profiling relied on immunoSEQ multiplex PCR, and the TCRdb table lists in-frame clones only, not all of them. V, J and clone size derive from that table, while D and trimming were established from the DNA sequence. The table has about 84,000 clones, over 75% seen once. This clonotype originated in a man aged 65-85 years with acute or convalescent COVID-19. The specimen was peripheral blood.

The chain's CDR3 is CASSLGAGLYEQYF. The CDR3 DNA reads as TGCGCCAGCAGCTTGGGGGCAGGACTGTACGAGCAGTACTTC. This chain links TRBV5-1 with TRBJ2-7; maybe TRBD2 (5 bases). CDR1 is SGHRS, CDR2 YFSETQ, per germline. The CDR3 contains 14 residues. With 0 bases removed from V and 4 bases from J, the gap between germline ends came to 11 bases.